One and the same sample provided the 30 T cell receptor beta chains below, sequenced in a study of control samples from healthy donors and cancer patients. Here immunoSEQ multiplex PCR was the method, and the copy in TCRdb shows in-frame clones only, minus some. The sample yields 85,000 to 95,000 clones, just over 90% seen once. The sequenced sample was blood. These receptors were taken from a woman aged 25 to 39 in good health.

The genes are TRBV3-1 (or the pseudogene TRBV3-2) and TRBJ2-5; 15 positions agree with TRBD2. The germline V gene encodes CDR1 LGHDT and CDR2 YNNKEL (reference sequence). Trimming took 4 bases from V and 6 from J; bases not matched to a gene: 9. CDR3 length equals 17 residues. CDR3 DNA: TGTGCCAGCAGCCGCGAACTCGGACTAGCGGGGGGGCAGACCCAGTACTTC. Protein product: CASSRELGLAGGQTQYF.

The count of this clone is one. This chain uses TRBV4-1 with TRBJ1-1, with D tentatively TRBD1 (5 bases). CDR3 length equals 15 residues. CDR1 is MGHRA and CDR2 is YSYEKL in the germline V gene. V shed 3 bases and J shed 1 base, with 12 bases lying between them. In DNA form, the CDR3 reads TGCGCCAGCAGCCAGATGGGGACGGGGAACACTGAAGCTTTCTTT. Amino acids: CASSQMGTGNTEAFF.

The count of this clone is one. The chain employs TRBV9 and TRBJ2-7, with 8 bases fitting TRBD1. The CDR3 sequence is 15 residues long. The V gene's germline CDR1 is SGDLS and CDR2 YYNGEE. V was pared by 3 bases and J by 4 bases, with 9 bases of the junction left unmatched. As DNA, the CDR3 is TGTGCCAGCAGCGCTTACCAGGGGGCAGGGTACGAGCAGTACTTC. The encoded protein is CASSAYQGAGYEQYF.

This chain links TRBV7-2 with TRBJ1-2, with 7 bases identical to TRBD1. Trimming cost V 5 bases and J 5 bases; bases outside gene matches: 5. This CDR3 region has 13 residues. Germline V gene sequence: CDR1 SGHTA, CDR2 FQGNSA. CDR3 sequence (DNA): TGTGCCAGCAGCCGACAGGGACTTTATGGCTACACCTTC. Protein product: CASSRQGLYGYTF.

This sequence joins TRBV29-1 and TRBJ1-2; possible D gene TRBD1, 5 bases. V was clipped by 5 bases and J by 2 bases, with 15 bases between them. The CDR3 has 14 residues. CDR1 and CDR2 from the germline V gene are SQVTM and ANQGSEA. In DNA form, the CDR3 reads TGCAGCGTTTTCAAGAGCAGGGCGAACTATGGCTACACCTTC. Its protein product is CSVFKSRANYGYTF.

This clone has a handful of counts. The chain combines TRBV4-2 with TRBJ1-1, with a weak D call TRBD1 (6 bases). From germline, CDR1 is LGHNA and CDR2 YNFKEQ. The CDR3 totals 15 residues. The germline V and J ends were trimmed by 4 bases and 6 bases, with 18 bases remaining between them. CDR3 loop: CASSPRGHAVSEAFF. In nucleotides, the CDR3 is TGTGCCAGCAGCCCGAGGGGACACGCTGTCTCTGAAGCTTTCTTT.

The chain carries TRBV4-2 and TRBJ2-2; D gene unclear. Germline V CDR1 and CDR2: LGHNA, YNFKEQ. The V end was cut by 0 bases, the J end by 5 bases, with 7 bases between. The CDR3 totals 14 residues. For the CDR3, the DNA is TGTGCCAGCAGCCAAGATCCTCAAACCGGGGAGCTGTTTTTT. It encodes CASSQDPQTGELFF.

CDR3 coding DNA: TGTGCCATCAGTGAGTCGCTGGGAGCGGGGGGGCCGAAAGAGACCCAGTACTTC. As protein: CAISESLGAGGPKETQYF. The rearrangement uses TRBV10-3 and TRBJ2-5; 10 bases line up with TRBD2. The trim removed 0 bases at V and 3 bases at J, leaving 10 bases unmatched. CDR3 length equals 18 residues. CDR1 and CDR2 (germline): ENHRY, SYGVKD.

This chain links TRBV18 with TRBJ2-7; the D gene is possibly TRBD2 (6 bases). Germline loops: CDR1 KGHSH, CDR2 LQKENI. V lost 5 bases, J lost 4 bases, and 15 bases lay in between. This CDR3 is built from 14 residues. The CDR3 region is CASSAREGRYEQYF. CDR3 bases: TGTGCCAGCTCAGCCAGGGAAGGGAGGTACGAGCAGTACTTC.

The chain is built from TRBV5-8 and TRBJ1-1, with D perhaps TRBD1 (5 bases). The germline V gene encodes CDR1 SGHTS and CDR2 YDEGEE. The CDR3 extends over 16 amino acids. V lost 4 bases and J lost 5, with 21 bases in between. The CDR3 DNA follows: TGTGCCAGCAGCCCGGAGGGGAGACACCCGAGAACTGAAGCTTTCTTT. Its protein is CASSPEGRHPRTEAFF.

The table lists this clone with a few counts. The chain employs TRBV7-9 and TRBJ1-4, with TRBD1 identical over 7 bases. Germline CDR1 is SEHNR and CDR2 is FQNEAQ (reference sequence). The length of the CDR3 is 14 residues. V lost 7 bases, J lost 8 bases, and 10 bases stayed unmatched. The chain's CDR3 is CASTPRGGREKLFF. The CDR3 DNA reads TGTGCCAGCACCCCCAGGGGGGGCCGAGAAAAACTGTTTTTT. The full variable domain, with the rest looked up from reference TRBV7-9 and TRBJ1-4, is DTGVSQNPRHKITKRGQNVTFRCDPISEHNRLYWYRQTLGQGPEFLTYFQNEAQLEKSRLLSDRFSAERPKGSFSTLEIQRTEQGDSAMYLCASTPRGGREKLFFGSGTQLSVL.

V is TRBV5-1 and J is TRBJ2-6, with TRBD1 as a possible D gene (6 bases). V lost 4 bases, J lost 0 bases, and 14 bases lay in between. CDR1 SGHRS and CDR2 YFSETQ come from the germline V gene. The CDR3 sequence is 17 residues long. CDR3 nucleotides: TGCGCCAGCAGCAACGGACAGTCCCACTCTGGGGCCAACGTCCTGACTTTC. Its protein is CASSNGQSHSGANVLTF.

This clone has only one observation. V gene TRBV14 combines with J gene TRBJ2-2; D remains ambiguous. Germline lookup yields CDR1 SGHDN and CDR2 FVKESK. The CDR3 covers 15 residues. With 0 bases removed from V and 1 base from J, the gap between germline ends came to 6 bases. CDR3 coding DNA: TGTGCCAGCAGCCAAGAGGCCGTGAACACCGGGGAGCTGTTTTTT. Its translation: CASSQEAVNTGELFF.

On this clone: Other DNA sequences in this sample translate to the same CDR3. The chain has TRBV11-2 and TRBJ2-1; 9 bases are a match to TRBD2. This CDR3 comprises 15 residues. CDR1 and CDR2 from the germline V gene are SGHAT and FQNNGV. With 3 bases clipped from V and 5 bases from J, the junction kept 5 bases outside the gene matches. DNA for the CDR3: TGTGCCAGCAGCTTCAGGACTAGCGCTGACAATGAGCAGTTCTTC. It translates to CASSFRTSADNEQFF.

This chain links TRBV12-5 with TRBJ2-7; unclear D gene. Germline V gives CDR1 LGHNT, CDR2 FRNRAP. V lost 1 base, J lost 3 bases, and 4 bases lay in between. This CDR3 is 12 amino acids long. CDR3 nucleotide sequence: TGTGCTAGTGGTTTGGACGGCTACGAGCAGTACTTC. It is translated as CASGLDGYEQYF.

This clone was detected once. The chain couples TRBV20-1 to TRBJ2-3; D gene unclear. The CDR3 is made up of 11 amino acids. V was cut by 0 bases and J by 10 bases, with 8 bases left in between. In germline, CDR1 is DFQATT, CDR2 SNEGSKA (reference sequence). The CDR3 loop is CSARDPGPQYF. CDR3 nucleotides: TGCAGTGCTAGAGACCCGGGTCCGCAGTATTTT.

V is TRBV27 and J is TRBJ2-2; D not certain. The CDR3 length is 15 residues. The germline V gene has CDR1 MNHEY and CDR2 SMNVEV (reference sequence). V was trimmed by 3 bases and J by 2 bases, leaving 10 bases between them. The CDR3, as DNA: TGTGCCAGCAGTTTGGGCAGGCTAAACACCGGGGAGCTGTTTTTT. This translates into CASSLGRLNTGELFF.

This rearrangement joins TRBV2 to TRBJ1-5, with 11 positions matching TRBD1. The germline V gene has CDR1 SNHLY and CDR2 FYNNEI. This CDR3 comprises 14 residues. V was clipped by 7 bases and J by 6 bases; unmatched bases: 5. CDR3 sequence: CASTPGTGGQPQHF. The CDR3 DNA sequence: TGTGCCAGCACCCCCGGGACAGGGGGTCAGCCCCAGCATTTT.

This chain connects TRBV27 to TRBJ1-2; D gene unclear. Germline CDR1 is MNHEY and CDR2 is SMNVEV (reference sequence). Trimming shortened V by 0 bases and J by 2 bases, and 13 bases separated the two germline ends. The CDR3 runs 16 residues. CDR3 loop: CASSLSRLRENYGYTF. CDR3 bases: TGTGCCAGCAGTTTATCGCGGCTAAGAGAGAACTATGGCTACACCTTC.

CDR3 sequence: CASSQHPGPASNQPQHF. The CDR3 DNA follows: TGCGCCAGCAGCCAACATCCGGGACCGGCATCGAATCAGCCCCAGCATTTT. The chain is built from TRBV4-1 and TRBJ1-5; possibly TRBD1 for D (5 bases). V lost 2 bases and J 4 bases, leaving 18 bases between the germline ends. Germline CDR1 reads MGHRA; CDR2 reads YSYEKL. The CDR3 is 17 residues long.

This clone was counted between two and nine times. This chain's CDR3 is CASSPIRDRGISGNTIYF. CDR3 in DNA: TGTGCCAGCTCACCTATCCGGGACAGGGGAATTTCTGGAAACACCATATATTTT. V and J are TRBV18 and TRBJ1-3, with 10 bases identical to TRBD1. The germline V gene encodes CDR1 KGHSH and CDR2 LQKENI. The trim removed 3 bases at V and 1 base at J, leaving 9 bases unmatched. The CDR3 contains 18 residues.

The CDR3 is CASSKDVGNQPQHF. Here the CDR3 DNA reads TGTGCCAGCAGTAAGGACGTAGGCAATCAGCCCCAGCATTTT. V is TRBV2 and J is TRBJ1-5; no firm D call. This CDR3 has 14 residues. Germline V gene lookup returns CDR1 SNHLY and CDR2 FYNNEI. V was pared by 5 bases and J by 2 bases, with 10 bases between. Full variable domain (rest looked up from reference TRBV2 and TRBJ1-5): EPEVTQTPSHQVTQMGQEVILRCVPISNHLYFYWYRQILGQKVEFLVSFYNNEISEKSEIFDDQFSVERPDGSNFTLKIRSTKLEDSAMYFCASSKDVGNQPQHFGDGTRLSIL.

J is TRBJ1-2 and V is TRBV24-1; 8 bases align to TRBD1. CDR3 length equals 13 residues. V trimming: 12 bases; J trimming: 2 bases; junction bases outside the gene matches: 7. Germline V gene data show CDR1 as KGHDR and CDR2 as SFDVKD. The chain's CDR3 is CAPIGQGNYGYTF. As DNA, the CDR3 is TGTGCCCCGATCGGACAGGGAAACTATGGCTACACCTTC.

The chain has TRBV19 and TRBJ1-1; the D gene is possibly TRBD1 (6 bases). Germline CDR1 reads LNHDA; CDR2 reads SQIVND (reference sequence). The CDR3 runs 12 residues. Trimming removed 8 bases from V and 3 bases from J, with 10 bases in between. DNA for the CDR3: TGTGCCAGTGATGCAGGGGACACTGAAGCTTTCTTT. Amino acid sequence: CASDAGDTEAFF.

This clone has a single count. J is TRBJ1-1 and V is TRBV7-9; D is unresolved. This CDR3 has 13 amino acids. V was pared by 1 base and J by 1 base, with 4 bases between. Germline values: CDR1 SEHNR, CDR2 FQNEAQ (reference sequence). The CDR3: CASSLVWNTEAFF. The DNA of the CDR3 is TGTGCCAGCAGCTTAGTGTGGAACACTGAAGCTTTCTTT. Complete variable domain (other parts from reference TRBV7-9 and TRBJ1-1): DTGVSQNPRHKITKRGQNVTFRCDPISEHNRLYWYRQTLGQGPEFLTYFQNEAQLEKSRLLSDRFSAERPKGSFSTLEIQRTEQGDSAMYLCASSLVWNTEAFFGQGTRLTVV.

V usage is TRBV2 and J usage is TRBJ2-5; tentatively, D is TRBD2 (6 bases). V was pared by 3 bases and J by 5 bases, with 16 bases between. The CDR3 is 15 amino acids. CDR1 is SNHLY and CDR2 is FYNNEI in the germline V gene. The chain's CDR3 is CASSEMGGTMETQYF. Here the CDR3 DNA reads TGTGCCAGCAGTGAGATGGGAGGAACCATGGAGACCCAGTACTTC.

This rearrangement joins TRBV6-5 to TRBJ2-1; TRBD1 agrees at 10 bases. Germline CDR1 MNHEY, CDR2 SVGAGI. V lost 2 bases, J lost 4 bases, and 2 bases stayed unmatched. The CDR3 is made up of 15 amino acids. The CDR3 reads CASSYRQGAYNEQFF. The CDR3 region has the DNA TGTGCCAGCAGTTACCGACAGGGGGCGTACAATGAGCAGTTCTTC.

This chain connects TRBV6-6 to TRBJ1-1, with D possibly TRBD1 on 6 matching bases. Trimming cost V 6 bases and J 1 base, with 18 bases left between them. Germline lookup yields CDR1 MNHNY and CDR2 SVGAGI (reference sequence). This CDR3 spans 16 amino acids. The DNA of the CDR3 is TGTGCCAGCAGACGGGGAGGGGGAATGAGGAACACTGAAGCTTTCTTT. Its protein product is CASRRGGGMRNTEAFF.

This sequence joins TRBV29-1 and TRBJ2-7; no firm D call. CDR3 length: 13 residues. V was shortened by 8 bases and J by 5 bases, with 19 bases between the two germline ends. The V gene's germline CDR1 is SQVTM and CDR2 ANQGSEA. The CDR3 reads CSFIRTGIDEQYF. The CDR3 bases are TGCAGCTTTATACGGACGGGCATCGACGAGCAGTACTTC.

The CDR3, as DNA: TGTGCCAGCAGCCGTTCGGGCACCGGGGAGCTGTTTTTT. As protein: CASSRSGTGELFF. The genes are TRBV11-2 and TRBJ2-2; D gene ambiguous. The germline gives CDR1 SGHAT, CDR2 FQNNGV. V was clipped by 5 bases and J by 4 bases, with 8 bases between them. The CDR3 runs to 13 residues.